This T cell receptor beta chain was captured in a study of blood T cell repertoires in COVID-19. Background on the study: COVID-19 samples from acute and convalescent phases originated in the United States, Italy and Spain. From T cells, B-cell-depleted T cells, or PBMCs came the material, which was cDNA or gDNA.

The CDR3 runs 14 residues. The ends lost 9 bases at V and 6 bases at J; junction bases unmatched: 10. Germline lookup yields CDR1 LGHDT and CDR2 YNNKEL (reference sequence). In the original processing: Amplification of reference gene primers provided the estimated nucleated cell counts. TCRdb's copy holds only in-frame clones and misses some; the assay was immunoSEQ multiplex PCR. The DNA gave D and trimming, while V, J and clone size come from that table. The profile shows under 200,000 clones, 85% to 90% of them singletons. The sequence derives from a middle-aged man with active or convalescent COVID-19. This chain uses TRBV3-1 (or the pseudogene TRBV3-2) with TRBJ2-3; 9 positions agree with TRBD1. The sample comprised peripheral blood. In DNA form, the CDR3 reads TGTGCCAGTCTACAGGGGGCGGAAGGGGATACGCAGTATTTT. Amino acids: CASLQGAEGDTQYF.